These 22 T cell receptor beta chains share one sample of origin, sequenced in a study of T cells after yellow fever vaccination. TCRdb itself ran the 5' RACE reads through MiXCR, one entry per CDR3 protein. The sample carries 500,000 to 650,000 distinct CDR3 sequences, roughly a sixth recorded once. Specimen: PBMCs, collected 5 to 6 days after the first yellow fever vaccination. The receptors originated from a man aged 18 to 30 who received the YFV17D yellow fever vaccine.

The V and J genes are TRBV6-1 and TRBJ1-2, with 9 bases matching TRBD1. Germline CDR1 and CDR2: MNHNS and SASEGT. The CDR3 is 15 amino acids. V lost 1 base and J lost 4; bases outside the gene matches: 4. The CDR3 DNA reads TGTGCCAGCAGTGAAGAGGGACAGGGCATCTATGGCTACACCTTC. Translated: CASSEEGQGIYGYTF.

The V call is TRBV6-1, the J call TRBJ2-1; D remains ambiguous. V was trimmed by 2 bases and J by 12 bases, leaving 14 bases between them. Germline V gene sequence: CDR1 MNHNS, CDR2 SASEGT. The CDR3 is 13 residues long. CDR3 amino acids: CASSELRKLGQFF. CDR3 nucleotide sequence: TGTGCCAGCAGTGAACTTCGGAAGCTTGGGCAGTTCTTC.

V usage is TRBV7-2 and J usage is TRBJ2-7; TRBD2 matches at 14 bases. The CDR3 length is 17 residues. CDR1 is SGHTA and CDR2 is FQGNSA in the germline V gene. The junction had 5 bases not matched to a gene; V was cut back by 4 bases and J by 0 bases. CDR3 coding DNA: TGTGCCAGCAGCTATAGCGGGACTAGCGGGGGCTCCTACGAGCAGTACGTC. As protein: CASSYSGTSGGSYEQYV.

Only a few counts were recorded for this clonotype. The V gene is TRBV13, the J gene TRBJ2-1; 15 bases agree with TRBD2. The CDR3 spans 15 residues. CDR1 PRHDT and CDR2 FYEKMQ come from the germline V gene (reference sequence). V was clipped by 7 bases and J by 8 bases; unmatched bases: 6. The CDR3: CASTGTSGGFDEQFF. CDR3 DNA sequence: TGTGCCAGCACCGGGACTAGCGGGGGGTTCGATGAGCAGTTCTTC.

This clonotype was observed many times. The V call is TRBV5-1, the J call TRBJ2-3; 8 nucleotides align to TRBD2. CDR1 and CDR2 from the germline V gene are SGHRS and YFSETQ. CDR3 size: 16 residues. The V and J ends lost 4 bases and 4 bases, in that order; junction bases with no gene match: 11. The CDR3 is CASSQLRAGGSDTQYF. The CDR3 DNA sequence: TGCGCCAGCAGCCAGCTGCGGGCGGGGGGTTCAGATACGCAGTATTTT.

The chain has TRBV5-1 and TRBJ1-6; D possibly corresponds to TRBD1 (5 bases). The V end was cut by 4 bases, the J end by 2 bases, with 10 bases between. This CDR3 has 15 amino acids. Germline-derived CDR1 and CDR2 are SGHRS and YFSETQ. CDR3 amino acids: CASSQGRPYNSPLHF. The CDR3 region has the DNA TGCGCCAGCAGCCAGGGCCGGCCCTATAATTCACCCCTCCACTTT.

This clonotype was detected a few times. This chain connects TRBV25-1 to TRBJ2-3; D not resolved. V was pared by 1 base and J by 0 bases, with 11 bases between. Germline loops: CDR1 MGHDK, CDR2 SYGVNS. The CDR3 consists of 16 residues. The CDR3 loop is CASSEWGRTSTDTQYF. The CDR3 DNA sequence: TGTGCCAGCAGTGAATGGGGTCGTACTAGCACAGATACGCAGTATTTT. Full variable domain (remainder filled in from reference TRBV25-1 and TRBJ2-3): EADIYQTPRYLVIGTGKKITLECSQTMGHDKMYWYQQDPGMELHLIHYSYGVNSTEKGDLSSESTVSRIRTEHFPLTLESARPSHTSQYLCASSEWGRTSTDTQYFGPGTRLTVL.

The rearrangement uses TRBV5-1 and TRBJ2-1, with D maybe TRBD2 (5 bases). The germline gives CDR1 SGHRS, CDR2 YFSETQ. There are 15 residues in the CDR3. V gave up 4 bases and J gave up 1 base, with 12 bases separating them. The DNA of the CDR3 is TGCGCCAGCAGCCTAAGCCAGCGGTCCTACAATGAGCAGTTCTTC. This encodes CASSLSQRSYNEQFF.

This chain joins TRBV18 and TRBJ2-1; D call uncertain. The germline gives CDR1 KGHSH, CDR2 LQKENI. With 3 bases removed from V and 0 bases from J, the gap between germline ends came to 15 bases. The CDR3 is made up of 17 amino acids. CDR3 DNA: TGTGCCAGCTCACCGAACGACTGGGTGAGCTCCTACAATGAGCAGTTCTTC. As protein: CASSPNDWVSSYNEQFF.

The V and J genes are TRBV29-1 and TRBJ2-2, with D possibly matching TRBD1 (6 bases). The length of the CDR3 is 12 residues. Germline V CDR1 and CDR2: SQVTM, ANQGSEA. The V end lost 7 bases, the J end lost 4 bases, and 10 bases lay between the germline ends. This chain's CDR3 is CSAKDSTGELFF. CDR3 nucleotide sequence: TGCAGCGCTAAGGACAGCACCGGGGAGCTGTTTTTT.

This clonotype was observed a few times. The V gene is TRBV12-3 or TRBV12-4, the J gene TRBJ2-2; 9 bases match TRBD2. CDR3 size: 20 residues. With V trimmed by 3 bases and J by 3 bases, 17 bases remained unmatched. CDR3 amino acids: CASSFRIAGGPMRDTGELFF. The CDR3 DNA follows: TGTGCCAGCAGTTTCCGCATTGCGGGGGGGCCTATGCGCGACACCGGGGAGCTGTTTTTT.

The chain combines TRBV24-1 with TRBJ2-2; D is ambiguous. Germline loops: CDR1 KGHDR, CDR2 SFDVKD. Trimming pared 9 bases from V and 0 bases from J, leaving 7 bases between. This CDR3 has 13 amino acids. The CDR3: CATLDTNTGELFF. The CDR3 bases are TGTGCCACCCTCGACACGAACACCGGGGAGCTGTTTTTT.

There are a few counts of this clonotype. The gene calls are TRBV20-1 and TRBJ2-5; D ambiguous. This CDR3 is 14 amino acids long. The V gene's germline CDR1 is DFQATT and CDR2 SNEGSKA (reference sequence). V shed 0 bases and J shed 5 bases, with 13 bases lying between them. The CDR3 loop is CSARDRNYRETQYF. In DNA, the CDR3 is TGCAGTGCTAGAGATCGAAACTACCGGGAGACCCAGTACTTC.

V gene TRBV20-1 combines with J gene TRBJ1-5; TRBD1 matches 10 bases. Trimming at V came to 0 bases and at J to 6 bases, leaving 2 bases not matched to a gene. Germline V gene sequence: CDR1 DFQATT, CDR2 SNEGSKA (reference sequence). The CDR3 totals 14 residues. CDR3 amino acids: CSARDDRGLQPQHF. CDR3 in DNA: TGCAGTGCTAGAGATGACAGGGGGCTTCAGCCCCAGCATTTT.

The CDR3 DNA sequence: TGTGCCAGCAGAATGGGACAGGGTGACACAGATACGCAGTATTTT. Protein: CASRMGQGDTDTQYF. The chain uses TRBV11-2 and TRBJ2-3; 9 bases agree with TRBD1. V dropped 6 bases and J dropped 2; count of bases not matched to a gene: 6. This CDR3 region has 15 residues. Germline CDR1 and CDR2: SGHAT and FQNNGV.

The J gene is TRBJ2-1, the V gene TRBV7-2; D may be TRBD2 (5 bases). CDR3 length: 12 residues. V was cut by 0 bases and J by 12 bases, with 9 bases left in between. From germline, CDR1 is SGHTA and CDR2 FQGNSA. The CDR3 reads CASSLARVVQFF. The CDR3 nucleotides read TGTGCCAGCAGCTTAGCGCGGGTTGTGCAGTTCTTC.

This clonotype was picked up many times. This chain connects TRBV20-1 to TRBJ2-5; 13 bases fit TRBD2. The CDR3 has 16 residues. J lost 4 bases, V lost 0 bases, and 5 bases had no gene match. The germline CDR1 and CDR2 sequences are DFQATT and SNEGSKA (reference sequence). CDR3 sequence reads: CSARDTSGGAAETQYF. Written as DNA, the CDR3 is TGCAGTGCTAGAGATACTAGCGGGGGGGCCGCAGAGACCCAGTACTTC.

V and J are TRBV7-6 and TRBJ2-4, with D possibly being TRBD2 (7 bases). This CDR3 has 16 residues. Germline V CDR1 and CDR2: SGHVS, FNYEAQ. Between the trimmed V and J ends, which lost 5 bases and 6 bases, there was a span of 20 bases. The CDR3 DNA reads TGTGCCAGCAGCCCTGATCATGGGGGGGCAGGAAACATTCAGTACTTC. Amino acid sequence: CASSPDHGGAGNIQYF. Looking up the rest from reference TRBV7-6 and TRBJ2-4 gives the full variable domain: GAGVSQSPRYKVTKRGQDVALRCDPISGHVSLYWYRQALGQGPEFLTYFNYEAQQDKSGLPNDRFSAERPEGSISTLTIQRTEQRDSAMYRCASSPDHGGAGNIQYFGAGTRLSVL.

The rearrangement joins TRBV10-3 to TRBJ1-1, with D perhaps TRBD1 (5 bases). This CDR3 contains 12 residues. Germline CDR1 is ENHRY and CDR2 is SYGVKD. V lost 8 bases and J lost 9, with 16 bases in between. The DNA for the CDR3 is TGTGCCATCCACCCCCAGGGCCGACAAGCTTTCTTT. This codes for CAIHPQGRQAFF.

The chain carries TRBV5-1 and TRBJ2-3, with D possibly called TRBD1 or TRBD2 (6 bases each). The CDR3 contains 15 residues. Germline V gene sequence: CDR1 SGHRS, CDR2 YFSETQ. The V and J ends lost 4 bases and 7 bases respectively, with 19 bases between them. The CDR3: CASSEGGLAAHTQYF. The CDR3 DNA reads TGCGCCAGCAGCGAAGGGGGGTTGGCGGCTCATACGCAGTATTTT.

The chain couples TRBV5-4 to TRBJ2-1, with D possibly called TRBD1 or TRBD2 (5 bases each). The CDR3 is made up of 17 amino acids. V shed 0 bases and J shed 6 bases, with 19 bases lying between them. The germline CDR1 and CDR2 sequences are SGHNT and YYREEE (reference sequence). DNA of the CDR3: TGTGCCAGCAGCTTGGAGGGGACCAGACCTGGACCCAATGAGCAGTTCTTC. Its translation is CASSLEGTRPGPNEQFF. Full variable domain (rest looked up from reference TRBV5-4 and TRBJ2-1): ETGVTQSPTHLIKTRGQQVTLRCSSQSGHNTVSWYQQALGQGPQFIFQYYREEENGRGNFPPRFSGLQFPNYSSELNVNALELDDSALYLCASSLEGTRPGPNEQFFGPGTRLTVL.

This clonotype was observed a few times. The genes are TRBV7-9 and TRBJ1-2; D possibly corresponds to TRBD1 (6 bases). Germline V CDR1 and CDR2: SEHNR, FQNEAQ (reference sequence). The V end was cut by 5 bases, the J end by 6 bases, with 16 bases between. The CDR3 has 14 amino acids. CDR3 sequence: CASSRATGEDGYTF. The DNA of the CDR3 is TGTGCCAGCAGCCGTGCGACAGGCGAGGATGGCTACACCTTC. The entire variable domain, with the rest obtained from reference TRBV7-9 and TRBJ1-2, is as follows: DTGVSQNPRHKITKRGQNVTFRCDPISEHNRLYWYRQTLGQGPEFLTYFQNEAQLEKSRLLSDRFSAERPKGSFSTLEIQRTEQGDSAMYLCASSRATGEDGYTFGSGTRLTVV.